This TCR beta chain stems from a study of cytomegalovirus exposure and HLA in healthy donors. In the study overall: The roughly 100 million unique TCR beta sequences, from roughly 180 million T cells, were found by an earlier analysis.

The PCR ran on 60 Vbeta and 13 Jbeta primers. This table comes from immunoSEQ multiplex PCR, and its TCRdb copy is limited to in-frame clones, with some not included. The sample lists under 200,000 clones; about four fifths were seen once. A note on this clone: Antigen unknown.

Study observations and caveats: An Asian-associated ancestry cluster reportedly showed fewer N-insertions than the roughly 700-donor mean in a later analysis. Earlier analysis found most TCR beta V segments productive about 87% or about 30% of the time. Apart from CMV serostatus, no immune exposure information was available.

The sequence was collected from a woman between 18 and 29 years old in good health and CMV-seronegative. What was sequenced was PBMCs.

The CDR3 bases are TGTGCCACCGGCCGCCCCGGGACAGCGAACACTGAAGCTTTCTTT. Residues: CATGRPGTANTEAFF. The rearrangement joins TRBV10-3 to TRBJ1-1, with 7 bases aligning to TRBD1. V trimming: 10 bases; J trimming: 1 base; junction bases outside the gene matches: 12. The CDR3 covers 15 residues. Germline CDR1 and CDR2: ENHRY and SYGVKD.